Below, 18 T cell receptor beta chains from the same sample are listed, as sequenced in a study of blood T cell repertoires in COVID-19. Repertoires were generated with immunoSEQ multiplex PCR, while TCRdb's copy carries only in-frame clones and drops some. The sample shows some 150,000 clones, about four fifths of them seen only once. Sample: peripheral blood. These receptors were collected from a man in his 60s with acute or convalescent COVID-19.

V is TRBV18 and J is TRBJ1-1; 9 positions match TRBD1. V shed 0 bases and J 10 bases; nucleotides not matched to a gene: 0. Germline V gene sequence: CDR1 KGHSH, CDR2 LQKENI. The CDR3 covers 12 residues. Here the CDR3 reads CASSPPTGGAFF. Here the CDR3 DNA reads TGTGCCAGCTCACCACCGACAGGGGGAGCTTTCTTT.

V is TRBV6-5 and J is TRBJ2-2; 8 positions agree with TRBD1. Germline CDR1 is MNHEY and CDR2 is SVGAGI. The CDR3 consists of 14 residues. Germline trimming cut 6 bases from V and 5 bases from J; bases unmatched to any gene: 5. The CDR3 DNA reads as TGTGCCAGCAGAAGACAGGGGAGAACCGGGGAGCTGTTTTTT. Translated, it gives CASRRQGRTGELFF.

The V gene is TRBV4-3, the J gene TRBJ1-4; 7 bases map to TRBD1. Trimming at V came to 3 bases and at J to 3 bases, leaving 4 bases not matched to a gene. Per germline, CDR1 LGHNA and CDR2 YSLEER. The CDR3 sequence is 15 residues long. The chain's CDR3 is CASSQGTVANEKLFF. Written as DNA, the CDR3 is TGCGCCAGCAGCCAGGGGACAGTTGCTAATGAAAAACTGTTTTTT.

This chain links TRBV24-1 with TRBJ2-3, with a weak D call TRBD1 (6 bases). Germline assignment: CDR1 KGHDR and CDR2 SFDVKD. The V end was cut by 1 base, the J end by 10 bases, with 14 bases between. This CDR3 comprises 14 residues. The CDR3 DNA follows: TGTGCCACCAGTGATTTATTCGGGGACACGGCGCAGTATTTT. Translating it yields CATSDLFGDTAQYF.

J is TRBJ1-4 and V is TRBV28, with a possible D match to TRBD1 (6 bases). V lost 6 bases and J 7 bases, leaving 15 bases between the germline ends. The V gene's germline CDR1 is MDHEN and CDR2 SYDVKM. CDR3 length: 14 residues. The CDR3 loop is CASSPTGRVEKLFF. The CDR3, as DNA: TGTGCCAGCAGCCCAACAGGGAGAGTTGAAAAACTGTTTTTT.

This clone was recorded only once. The chain employs TRBV5-4 and TRBJ1-5; 9 bases fit TRBD1. There are 16 residues in the CDR3. With V trimmed by 3 bases and J by 2 bases, 6 bases remained unmatched. CDR1 and CDR2 from the germline V gene are SGHNT and YYREEE (reference sequence). CDR3 coding DNA: TGTGCCAGCAGCTATACAGGGGGCTTCGGCAATCAGCCCCAGCATTTT. It translates to CASSYTGGFGNQPQHF.

This clone turned up a few times. The gene calls are TRBV5-4 and TRBJ2-2, with 9 bases lining up with TRBD1. V gave up 9 bases and J gave up 4 bases; unmatched junction bases: 13. This CDR3 is built from 16 residues. CDR1 is SGHNT and CDR2 is YYREEE in the germline V gene (reference sequence). The CDR3, as DNA: TGTGCCACCACATTGATACAGGGGGCGGTCACCGGGGAGCTGTTTTTT. It codes for CATTLIQGAVTGELFF.

The rearrangement joins TRBV29-1 to TRBJ1-2; 10 bases are shared with TRBD1. The CDR3 sequence is 15 residues long. V shed 7 bases, J shed 7 bases, and the junction held 15 bases outside the gene matches. Germline loops: CDR1 SQVTM, CDR2 ANQGSEA. The CDR3 region has the DNA TGCAGCGCCGACAGGGGGCAAGGGTATACGAGTGGCTACACCTTC. It translates to CSADRGQGYTSGYTF.

The rearrangement links TRBV9 to TRBJ2-4; weak D call: TRBD1 (6 bases). The germline V and J ends were trimmed by 4 bases and 9 bases, with 26 bases remaining between them. The CDR3 is 17 residues long. The V gene's germline CDR1 is SGDLS and CDR2 YYNGEE. The CDR3 coding sequence is TGTGCCAGCAGCCCCCGCACCTCCTCTTCTAAAGGGGGCATTCAGTACTTC. This translates into CASSPRTSSSKGGIQYF.

This clone was seen a few times. Other nucleotide sequences from this sample produce the same CDR3. The V gene is TRBV28, the J gene TRBJ1-5; TRBD1 matches at 7 bases. With V trimmed by 5 bases and J by 7 bases, 5 bases remained unmatched. This CDR3 region has 13 residues. Looked up from germline, CDR1 is MDHEN and CDR2 is SYDVKM. CDR3: CASSRTGGQPQHF. The CDR3 DNA follows: TGTGCCAGCAGTAGGACAGGCGGCCAGCCCCAGCATTTT.

The chain links TRBV6-5 to TRBJ1-5; D not resolved. From germline, CDR1 is MNHEY and CDR2 SVGAGI. V was pared by 5 bases and J by 0 bases, with 11 bases between. There are 15 residues in the CDR3. The CDR3 here is CASSLDGYSNQPQHF. In nucleotides, the CDR3 is TGTGCCAGCAGTCTAGACGGTTATAGCAATCAGCCCCAGCATTTT.

The CDR3 reads CASSPGDRPKGEQYF. In DNA form, the CDR3 reads TGTGCCAGCAGCCCAGGGGACAGGCCCAAGGGCGAGCAGTACTTC. The J gene is TRBJ2-7, the V gene TRBV11-3, with 8 bases identical to TRBD1. Trimming removed 5 bases from V and 6 bases from J; junction bases left unmatched: 12. There are 15 residues in the CDR3. Germline lookup yields CDR1 SGHNT and CDR2 YENEEA.

The rearrangement uses TRBV13 and TRBJ2-3; 11 nucleotides agree with TRBD2. J gave up 4 bases and V 8 bases, and 11 bases lay outside the gene matches. This CDR3 has 16 amino acids. CDR1 and CDR2 (germline): PRHDT, FYEKMQ (reference sequence). CDR3 in DNA: TGTGCCAGCGGCAGACTAGCGGGACAGGTATCAGATACGCAGTATTTT. This sequence encodes CASGRLAGQVSDTQYF.

V usage is TRBV9 and J usage is TRBJ1-4, with D tentatively TRBD1 (5 bases). V lost 0 bases and J lost 5, with 8 bases in between. The CDR3 sequence is 14 residues long. Germline V lookup: CDR1 SGDLS, CDR2 YYNGEE. The CDR3 loop reads CASSVDQGNEKLFF. In nucleotides, the CDR3 is TGTGCCAGCAGCGTAGACCAGGGAAATGAAAAACTGTTTTTT.

This clone was seen once. J is TRBJ2-7 and V is TRBV7-8; 12 bases match TRBD1. The CDR3 spans 14 residues. V was clipped by 1 base and J by 9 bases; unmatched bases: 4. Germline CDR1 reads SGHVS; CDR2 reads FQNEAQ. CDR3 bases: TGTGCCAGCAGCTTAGGGGGGACAGGGGGCCCGCAGTACTTC. Translating gives CASSLGGTGGPQYF.

The chain employs TRBV29-1 and TRBJ2-2; D not resolved. The germline V gene has CDR1 SQVTM and CDR2 ANQGSEA. The CDR3 extends over 14 amino acids. Trimming pared 7 bases from V and 8 bases from J, leaving 20 bases between. For the CDR3, the DNA is TGCAGCGCGCGATCCAACTCGGTAAAGGGGGAGCTGTTTTTT. Amino acids: CSARSNSVKGELFF.

The rearrangement uses TRBV9 and TRBJ2-3; the D is unclear. This CDR3 comprises 13 residues. Germline lookup yields CDR1 SGDLS and CDR2 YYNGEE. V lost 3 bases to trimming and J lost 3 bases, with 8 bases between them. For the CDR3, the DNA is TGTGCCAGCAGCGCTGGGCCGACAGATACGCAGTATTTT. Translated, it gives CASSAGPTDTQYF.

The V gene is TRBV6-6, the J gene TRBJ1-1; D perhaps matches TRBD1 (6 bases). CDR3 length: 15 amino acids. Germline CDR1 and CDR2: MNHNY and SVGAGI (reference sequence). V lost 7 bases to trimming and J lost 4 bases, with 19 bases between them. CDR3 amino acids: CASNKGGDRGTEAFF. The CDR3 bases are TGTGCCAGCAATAAAGGGGGGGACCGGGGCACTGAAGCTTTCTTT.